This T cell receptor (beta chain) was found in a study of blood T cell repertoires in COVID-19. Clones were read by immunoSEQ multiplex PCR, and TCRdb kept only the in-frame ones, dropping some. The sample holds some 460,000 clones, 80% to 90% seen once. Sequencing input: peripheral blood. This sequence was found in a woman aged 25-40 years with acute or convalescent COVID-19.

CDR3 amino acids: CASKEGANTDTQYF. The CDR3 DNA is TGCGCCAGCAAGGAGGGGGCGAACACAGATACGCAGTATTTT. This chain joins TRBV5-1 and TRBJ2-3; D is possibly TRBD1 (7 bases). The CDR3 is 14 amino acids. V was cut by 6 bases and J by 2 bases, with 13 bases left in between. Germline V CDR1 and CDR2: SGHRS, YFSETQ.